This T cell receptor (beta chain) was found in a study of Ad26.COV2.S vaccination and SARS-CoV-2 variants. Study results and caveats: Vaccinees displayed broader spike-specific TCR repertoires than placebo recipients. Reported findings describe substantial breadth in spike-specific CD8+ and CD4+ T cell responses following vaccination.

Repertoires were generated with immunoSEQ multiplex PCR, while TCRdb's copy carries only in-frame clones and drops some. The sample has about 330,000 clones, 75% to 90% seen once. Regarding treatment: about 20 received Ad26.COV2.S at low or high dose, single or two shots; about five received placebo; per-sample allocation not given. Vaccine and placebo recipients were sampled on day 63 after the first injection. Its platform was an Ad26 vector, and its expressed antigen was Wuhan-strain SARS-CoV-2 spike. The germline gives CDR1 SEHNR, CDR2 FQNEAQ (reference sequence). The CDR3 contains 15 residues. The ends were cut back, 3 bases at V and 5 bases at J, with 13 bases in the middle. Concerning this clone: What it recognizes is unknown.

This sequence was found in a person between 18 and 65 years old who received the Ad26.COV2.S COVID-19 vaccine or a placebo. Specimen: peripheral blood, collected in a trial of Ad26.COV2.S vaccine versus placebo. The chain couples TRBV7-9 to TRBJ2-2, with TRBD2 as a possible D gene (5 bases). The CDR3 here is CASSFNLAETGELFF. CDR3 bases: TGTGCCAGCAGCTTTAACCTAGCCGAAACCGGGGAGCTGTTTTTT.